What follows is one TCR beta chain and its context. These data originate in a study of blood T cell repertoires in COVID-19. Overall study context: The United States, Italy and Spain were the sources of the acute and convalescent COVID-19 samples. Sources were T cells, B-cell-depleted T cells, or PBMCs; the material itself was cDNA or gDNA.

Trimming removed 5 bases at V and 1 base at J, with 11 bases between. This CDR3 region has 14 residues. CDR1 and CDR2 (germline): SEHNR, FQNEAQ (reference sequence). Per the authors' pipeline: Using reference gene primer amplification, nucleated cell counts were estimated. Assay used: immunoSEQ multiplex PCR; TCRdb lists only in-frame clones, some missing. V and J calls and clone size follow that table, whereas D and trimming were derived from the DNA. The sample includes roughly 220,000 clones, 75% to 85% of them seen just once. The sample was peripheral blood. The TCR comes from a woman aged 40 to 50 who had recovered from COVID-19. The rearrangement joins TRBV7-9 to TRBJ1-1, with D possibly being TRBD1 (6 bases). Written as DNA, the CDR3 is TGTGCCAGCAGCCCCGGACAGAAGAACACTGAAGCTTTCTTT. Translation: CASSPGQKNTEAFF.